Listed here are 30 T cell receptor beta chains from one sample, sequenced in a study of shared clonotypes between healthy human individuals. The repertoire was sequenced with immunoSEQ multiplex PCR; TCRdb's copy has only in-frame clones and lacks some. The data contain over a million clones, roughly 96% of them singletons. Source material: naive CD4+ T cells sorted from blood. The subset: CD45RA+ positively selected. Receptors originate from a man aged 25 to 40 in good health.

The chain combines TRBV28 with TRBJ1-2; perhaps TRBD1 as D (5 bases). Germline V gene lookup returns CDR1 MDHEN and CDR2 SYDVKM. V gave up 6 bases and J gave up 8 bases, with 16 bases separating them. This CDR3 region has 13 residues. The CDR3 DNA sequence: TGTGCCAGCAGCACTCCAGGGTCCCAAGGCTACACCTTC. Translated, it gives CASSTPGSQGYTF.

The chain recombines TRBV27 with TRBJ2-3; TRBD1 matches at 7 bases. With 7 bases clipped from V and 2 bases from J, the junction kept 6 bases outside the gene matches. Germline loops: CDR1 MNHEY, CDR2 SMNVEV (reference sequence). This CDR3 spans 14 amino acids. The CDR3 sequence is CASKDRLITDTQYF. The DNA of the CDR3 is TGTGCCAGCAAGGACAGGCTAATCACAGATACGCAGTATTTT.

V gene TRBV5-1 combines with J gene TRBJ2-7, with D possibly TRBD1 on 6 matching bases. Germline V CDR1 and CDR2: SGHRS, YFSETQ. V gave up 0 bases and J gave up 3 bases, with 13 bases separating them. The CDR3 contains 15 residues. CDR3 in amino acids: CASSLDGRGRYEQYF. In DNA form, the CDR3 reads TGCGCCAGCAGCTTGGACGGCAGGGGACGCTACGAGCAGTACTTC.

For this clone: Other DNA sequences of this sample code for an identical CDR3. The V and J genes are TRBV9 and TRBJ2-1; 9 bases map to TRBD2. This CDR3 has 18 residues. The germline V gene encodes CDR1 SGDLS and CDR2 YYNGEE. Germline trimming cut 0 bases from V and 1 base from J; bases unmatched to any gene: 8. The CDR3 spells CASSVGLAGVGSYNEQFF. CDR3 nucleotides: TGTGCCAGCAGCGTAGGATTAGCGGGAGTGGGGTCCTACAATGAGCAGTTCTTC. Looking up the rest from reference TRBV9 and TRBJ2-1 gives the full variable domain: DSGVTQTPKHLITATGQRVTLRCSPRSGDLSVYWYQQSLDQGLQFLIQYYNGEERAKGNILERFSAQQFPDLHSELNLSSLELGDSALYFCASSVGLAGVGSYNEQFFGPGTRLTVL.

V usage is TRBV11-2 and J usage is TRBJ2-7; possibly TRBD1 or TRBD2 for D (5 bases each). The CDR3 runs 15 residues. Germline CDR1 and CDR2: SGHAT and FQNNGV. Trimming took off 5 bases at V and 0 bases at J, with 14 bases between the two ends. Here the CDR3 DNA reads TGTGCCAGCAGCCCGGGGCTACGGAGCTCCTACGAGCAGTACTTC. Encoded protein: CASSPGLRSSYEQYF. The full variable domain, its missing parts supplied by reference TRBV11-2 and TRBJ2-7, is EAGVAQSPRYKIIEKRQSVAFWCNPISGHATLYWYQQILGQGPKLLIQFQNNGVVDDSQLPKDRFSAERLKGVDSTLKIQPAKLEDSAVYLCASSPGLRSSYEQYFGPGTRLTVT.

In its sample, this clone was seen a few times. The sample carries other DNA sequences with the same CDR3. The V call is TRBV5-1, the J call TRBJ2-1; D call uncertain. Germline CDR1 SGHRS, CDR2 YFSETQ. This CDR3 contains 11 residues. Trimming removed 2 bases at V and 5 bases at J, with 2 bases between. The CDR3 DNA is TGCGCCAGCAGCTTAAACAATGAGCAGTTCTTC. This sequence encodes CASSLNNEQFF.

The chain joins TRBV7-2 to TRBJ2-3, with 8 bases that match TRBD1. The CDR3 extends over 16 amino acids. CDR1 and CDR2 from the germline V gene are SGHTA and FQGNSA. The trim removed 4 bases at V and 2 bases at J, leaving 8 bases unmatched. CDR3 loop: CASSSRQGSFTDTQYF. The CDR3, as DNA: TGTGCCAGCAGCTCTAGACAGGGGTCGTTCACAGATACGCAGTATTTT.

J is TRBJ2-3 and V is TRBV9, with 11 bases aligning to TRBD2. With 4 bases clipped from V and 0 bases from J, the junction kept 7 bases outside the gene matches. The CDR3 runs 17 residues. Germline V gene data show CDR1 as SGDLS and CDR2 as YYNGEE. CDR3 in amino acids: CASSTRLAGPSTDTQYF. The CDR3 DNA reads TGTGCCAGCAGCACGAGACTAGCGGGACCGAGCACAGATACGCAGTATTTT.

The chain joins TRBV28 to TRBJ2-7, with D perhaps matching TRBD1 (5 bases). The CDR3 consists of 13 residues. Germline V CDR1 and CDR2: MDHEN, SYDVKM. The V end lost 3 bases, the J end lost 3 bases, and 9 bases lay between the germline ends. CDR3 nucleotide sequence: TGTGCCAGCAGTTTGGGGCAGTTCTACGAGCAGTACTTC. Protein sequence: CASSLGQFYEQYF.

This rearrangement joins TRBV5-1 to TRBJ2-7; 8 bases map to TRBD1. This CDR3 is built from 16 residues. Germline V gene sequence: CDR1 SGHRS, CDR2 YFSETQ. The V segment lost 2 bases and the J segment 5 bases; nucleotides outside the gene matches: 12. The CDR3 sequence: CASSFRTGRVLDEQYF. CDR3 coding DNA: TGCGCCAGCAGCTTTCGGACAGGGCGGGTTTTGGACGAGCAGTACTTC.

V and J are TRBV7-3 and TRBJ2-1; D possibly corresponds to TRBD2 (6 bases). Per germline, CDR1 SGHTA and CDR2 FQGTGA. Trimming left V 5 bases short and J 0 bases short, with 14 bases between. The CDR3 has 16 amino acids. The CDR3: CASSPSAGSSYNEQFF. The CDR3 DNA reads TGTGCCAGCAGCCCTAGTGCGGGGTCCTCCTACAATGAGCAGTTCTTC.

The chain combines TRBV9 with TRBJ1-4, with D maybe TRBD1 (6 bases). This CDR3 has 15 residues. Trimming removed 0 bases from V and 7 bases from J, with 13 bases in between. Germline V lookup: CDR1 SGDLS, CDR2 YYNGEE. Written as DNA, the CDR3 is TGTGCCAGCAGCGTAGGACAGGATGCTTCTGAAAAACTGTTTTTT. Protein: CASSVGQDASEKLFF.

The chain links TRBV7-2 to TRBJ2-1, with D unresolved. V lost 5 bases, J lost 5 bases, and 7 bases lay in between. The CDR3 has 12 amino acids. Germline CDR1 reads SGHTA; CDR2 reads FQGNSA. The CDR3 DNA follows: TGTGCCAGCAGCCTATTCGACAATGAGCAGTTCTTC. This codes for CASSLFDNEQFF.

In this sample, this clone turned up once. This chain connects TRBV30 to TRBJ1-5, with D perhaps TRBD1 (5 bases). This CDR3 region has 15 residues. V lost 0 bases and J lost 6, with 15 bases in between. Germline V gene lookup returns CDR1 GTSNPN and CDR2 SVGIG (reference sequence). This chain's CDR3 is CAWSVRQGFGQPQHF. In DNA, the CDR3 is TGTGCCTGGAGTGTACGCCAGGGTTTTGGTCAGCCCCAGCATTTT.

This chain connects TRBV9 to TRBJ2-3; 8 bases are shared with TRBD2. J was trimmed by 0 bases and V by 3 bases; bases with no gene match: 6. CDR3 length: 16 amino acids. Looked up from germline, CDR1 is SGDLS and CDR2 is YYNGEE. The CDR3 DNA follows: TGTGCCAGCAGCGCTACGGGAGGGTCTAGCACAGATACGCAGTATTTT. This codes for CASSATGGSSTDTQYF.

The CDR3 region is CASSFPGDYGYTF. In DNA form, the CDR3 reads TGTGCCAGCAGCTTTCCGGGGGACTATGGCTACACCTTC. The J gene is TRBJ1-2, the V gene TRBV7-6; a possible D gene is TRBD1 (5 bases). Germline V gene lookup returns CDR1 SGHVS and CDR2 FNYEAQ. The CDR3 consists of 13 residues. V lost 3 bases and J lost 3, with 8 bases in between. The full variable domain, rest sourced from reference TRBV7-6 and TRBJ1-2, is GAGVSQSPRYKVTKRGQDVALRCDPISGHVSLYWYRQALGQGPEFLTYFNYEAQQDKSGLPNDRFSAERPEGSISTLTIQRTEQRDSAMYRCASSFPGDYGYTFGSGTRLTVV.

The gene calls are TRBV7-8 and TRBJ2-7, with D possibly being TRBD1 (5 bases). The V end lost 0 bases, the J end lost 3 bases, and 9 bases lay between the germline ends. Germline lookup yields CDR1 SGHVS and CDR2 FQNEAQ. The CDR3 runs 14 residues. The chain's CDR3 is CASSLARAYYEQYF. In DNA form, the CDR3 reads TGTGCCAGCAGCTTAGCCAGGGCCTACTACGAGCAGTACTTC.

V and J are TRBV29-1 and TRBJ2-1; D might be TRBD1 or TRBD2, each matching 5 bases. Trimming shortened V by 3 bases and J by 5 bases, and 8 bases separated the two germline ends. Germline CDR1 is SQVTM and CDR2 is ANQGSEA. The CDR3 is 12 amino acids. This CDR3 is CSVEGVHNEQFF. In DNA form, the CDR3 reads TGCAGCGTTGAGGGGGTACACAATGAGCAGTTCTTC.

Regarding this clone: Other nucleotide sequences from this sample produce the same CDR3. The V and J genes are TRBV7-2 and TRBJ2-1, with TRBD2 as a possible D gene (6 bases). Trimming stripped 6 bases from V and 0 bases from J, with 9 bases between. The CDR3 runs to 14 residues. Looked up from germline, CDR1 is SGHTA and CDR2 is FQGNSA. The CDR3 protein is CASSPGGSYNEQFF. The CDR3 bases are TGTGCCAGCAGTCCCGGGGGCTCCTACAATGAGCAGTTCTTC.

The V gene is TRBV27, the J gene TRBJ2-3; TRBD2 matches at 8 bases. The CDR3 has 16 residues. The germline gives CDR1 MNHEY, CDR2 SMNVEV (reference sequence). The junction had 9 bases not matched to a gene; V was cut back by 5 bases and J by 2 bases. CDR3 region: CASSPPGLGLTDTQYF. CDR3 DNA: TGTGCCAGCAGTCCCCCGGGACTAGGCCTCACAGATACGCAGTATTTT.

The chain is built from TRBV28 and TRBJ2-3; perhaps TRBD1 as D (5 bases). This CDR3 comprises 15 residues. Germline-derived CDR1 and CDR2 are MDHEN and SYDVKM. V was clipped by 3 bases and J by 0 bases, with 10 bases between them. The DNA for the CDR3 is TGTGCCAGCAGTTTTCGTGGGGCTAGCACAGATACGCAGTATTTT. Translating gives CASSFRGASTDTQYF.

This chain joins TRBV5-8 and TRBJ1-5, with 9 bases that match TRBD1. The CDR3 is 13 amino acids. Germline values: CDR1 SGHTS, CDR2 YDEGEE. V lost 4 bases to trimming and J lost 7 bases; unmatched junction nucleotides: 3. Here the CDR3 reads CASSRTGVQPQHF. The CDR3 bases are TGTGCCAGCAGCCGGACAGGGGTCCAGCCCCAGCATTTT.

The rearrangement joins TRBV9 to TRBJ2-3, with TRBD2 matching 9 bases. The CDR3 extends over 22 amino acids. V shed 0 bases, J shed 3 bases, and the junction held 23 bases outside the gene matches. CDR1 and CDR2 from the germline V gene are SGDLS and YYNGEE. DNA of the CDR3: TGTGCCAGCAGCGTAGCTCCGCCCAAGGTTTGGGTAGCGGGAGTTACGACAGATACGCAGTATTTT. It codes for CASSVAPPKVWVAGVTTDTQYF.

The J gene is TRBJ1-3, the V gene TRBV18; 9 bases align to TRBD1. CDR3 length equals 18 residues. Germline CDR1 reads KGHSH; CDR2 reads LQKENI. Trimming took 2 bases from V and 1 from J; bases not matched to a gene: 9. The CDR3 DNA follows: TGTGCCAGCTCACCATGGAGCACCGGGACAGGGTCTGGAAACACCATATATTTT. This codes for CASSPWSTGTGSGNTIYF. The full variable domain, with the rest looked up from reference TRBV18 and TRBJ1-3, is NAGVMQNPRHLVRRRGQEARLRCSPMKGHSHVYWYRQLPEEGLKFMVYLQKENIIDESGMPKERFSAEFPKEGPSILRIQQVVRGDSAAYFCASSPWSTGTGSGNTIYFGEGSWLTVV.

V is TRBV28 and J is TRBJ1-4; 7 bases match TRBD1. Germline CDR1 reads MDHEN; CDR2 reads SYDVKM. CDR3 length: 14 residues. The junction had 5 bases not matched to a gene; V was cut back by 5 bases and J by 5 bases. The CDR3 protein is CASSPTGKNEKLFF. CDR3 bases: TGTGCCAGCAGTCCGACAGGGAAAAATGAAAAACTGTTTTTT.

The genes are TRBV6-1 and TRBJ2-2, with D possibly matching TRBD1 (5 bases). The germline gives CDR1 MNHNS, CDR2 SASEGT. The CDR3 runs 14 residues. Trimming left V 3 bases short and J 3 bases short, with 8 bases between. The CDR3 DNA sequence: TGTGCCAGCAGTGAGAAGGGGTACACCGGGGAGCTGTTTTTT. Residues: CASSEKGYTGELFF.

J is TRBJ2-2 and V is TRBV5-1; D gene uncertain. With 1 base removed from V and 0 bases from J, the gap between germline ends came to 7 bases. The germline gives CDR1 SGHRS, CDR2 YFSETQ. The CDR3 spans 15 residues. CDR3 amino acids: CASSLKLTNTGELFF. CDR3 coding DNA: TGCGCCAGCAGCTTGAAGCTCACGAACACCGGGGAGCTGTTTTTT.

The count of this clone is one. The V and J genes are TRBV11-2 and TRBJ1-2; the D gene is possibly TRBD1 (6 bases). The CDR3 consists of 13 residues. Trimming cost V 1 base and J 4 bases, with 7 bases left between them. The germline gives CDR1 SGHAT, CDR2 FQNNGV. For the CDR3, the DNA is TGTGCCAGCAGCTTAGGGACAGCCTATGGCTACACCTTC. Translation gives CASSLGTAYGYTF. Full variable domain (missing parts from reference TRBV11-2 and TRBJ1-2): EAGVAQSPRYKIIEKRQSVAFWCNPISGHATLYWYQQILGQGPKLLIQFQNNGVVDDSQLPKDRFSAERLKGVDSTLKIQPAKLEDSAVYLCASSLGTAYGYTFGSGTRLTVV.

The CDR3 DNA sequence: TGTGCCAGCAGCTTGCAAGCTCTCAGGCCGGGGGAGACCCAGTACTTC. Encoded protein: CASSLQALRPGETQYF. The rearrangement uses TRBV5-5 and TRBJ2-5, with D perhaps matching TRBD2 (5 bases). The CDR3 length is 16 residues. Germline values: CDR1 SGHKS, CDR2 YYEKEE (reference sequence). Trimming removed 1 base at V and 5 bases at J, with 18 bases between.

This chain connects TRBV2 to TRBJ1-2; D unclear. Germline lookup yields CDR1 SNHLY and CDR2 FYNNEI. Trimming took off 7 bases at V and 2 bases at J, with 11 bases between the two ends. This CDR3 has 13 residues. The CDR3, as DNA: TGTGCCAGCAAAGTCAGAAACAACTATGGCTACACCTTC. This sequence encodes CASKVRNNYGYTF.